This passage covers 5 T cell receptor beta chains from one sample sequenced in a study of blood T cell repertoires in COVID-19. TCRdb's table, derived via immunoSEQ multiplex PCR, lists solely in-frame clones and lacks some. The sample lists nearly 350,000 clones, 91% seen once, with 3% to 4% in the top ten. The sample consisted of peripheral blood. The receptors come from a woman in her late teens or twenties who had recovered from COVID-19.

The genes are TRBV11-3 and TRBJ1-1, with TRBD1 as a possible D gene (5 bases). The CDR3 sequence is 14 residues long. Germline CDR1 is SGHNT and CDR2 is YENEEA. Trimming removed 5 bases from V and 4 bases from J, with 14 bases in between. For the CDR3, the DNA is TGTGCCAGCAGCCCCAGGGTTTGGTCCACTGAAGCTTTCTTT. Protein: CASSPRVWSTEAFF.

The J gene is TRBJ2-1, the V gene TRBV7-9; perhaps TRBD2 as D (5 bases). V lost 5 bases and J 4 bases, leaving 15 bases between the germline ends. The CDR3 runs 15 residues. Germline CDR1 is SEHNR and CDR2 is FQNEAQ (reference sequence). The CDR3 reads CASSKELASYNEQFF. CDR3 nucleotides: TGTGCCAGCAGCAAAGAGCTAGCATCATACAATGAGCAGTTCTTC.

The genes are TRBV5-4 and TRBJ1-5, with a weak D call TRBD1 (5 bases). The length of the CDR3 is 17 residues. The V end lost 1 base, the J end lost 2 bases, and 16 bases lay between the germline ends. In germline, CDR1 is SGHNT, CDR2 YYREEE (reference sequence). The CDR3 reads CASSLQGSGRGNQPQHF. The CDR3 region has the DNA TGTGCCAGCAGCTTGCAGGGATCGGGCCGAGGCAATCAGCCCCAGCATTTT.

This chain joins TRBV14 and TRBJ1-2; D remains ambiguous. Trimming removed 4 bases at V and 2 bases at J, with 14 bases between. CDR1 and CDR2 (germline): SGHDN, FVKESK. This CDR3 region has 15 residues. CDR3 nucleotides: TGTGCCAGCAGCCCCCTCGGGTCTCACAACTATGGCTACACCTTC. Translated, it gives CASSPLGSHNYGYTF.

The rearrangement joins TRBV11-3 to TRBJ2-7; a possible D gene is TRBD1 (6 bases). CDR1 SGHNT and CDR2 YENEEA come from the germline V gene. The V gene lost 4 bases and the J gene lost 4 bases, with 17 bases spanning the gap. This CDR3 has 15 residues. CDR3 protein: CASSSRQARGYEQYV. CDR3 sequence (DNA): TGTGCCAGCAGCTCCCGACAGGCGAGGGGTTACGAGCAGTACGTC.